The following is a T cell receptor (beta chain) sequence with its context. The antigen remains undetermined. The source of the sample is a study of T cell responses to AZD1222 COVID-19 vaccine. The CDR3 is 17 amino acids. Looked up from germline, CDR1 is SGHRS and CDR2 is YFSETQ. The V end was cut by 0 bases, the J end by 4 bases, with 16 bases between. Using immunoSEQ multiplex PCR, the repertoire was profiled, and TCRdb retains in-frame clones only, with some absent. The repertoire has 140,000 to 150,000 clones, 89% of them found once; the top ten carry 5.1%. Study-wide results and limits: Just five to seven AZD1222 recipients tested seropositive at baseline. Donors were chiefly white British, with a greater number of females, and clonal diversity was perhaps underestimated. CD4 TCRs linked to vaccination spanned spike, dominating at 160-218 and 743-854. Targeting of unmutated variant regions was reportedly seen in nearly half of spike-specific TCRs.

The chain uses TRBV5-1 and TRBJ1-4, with D possibly being TRBD1 (5 bases). This clonotype was sampled from an adult in good health. Here the sequenced sample was peripheral blood, taken on day 0 of AZD1222 vaccination. Written as DNA, the CDR3 is TGCGCCAGCAGCTTGGAGATGGCGGGGACGGGTAATGAAAAACTGTTTTTT. Protein: CASSLEMAGTGNEKLFF.